The clone carrying this TCR beta chain was observed once. The source of the sample is a study of shared T cell receptors in the human thymus. Repertoires were generated with immunoSEQ multiplex PCR, while TCRdb's copy carries only in-frame clones and drops some. The repertoire has hundreds of thousands of clones, about 87% of them found once; the top ten carry roughly 0.0086%. After removal of 3 bases from V and 0 bases from J, the junction contained 19 bases not matched to a gene. The CDR3 is 21 amino acids. Looked up from germline, CDR1 is SGDLS and CDR2 is YYNGEE. The same data also went into a second study, on human thymus T cells. From that second work: The sample donors, healthy Finnish infants, were having corrective surgery for congenital heart defects. Resections from corrective heart surgery provided thymus tissue. V and J gene usage appeared biased in thymic and blood repertoires. The related literature has documented a marked overlap of thymic repertoires among unrelated individuals.

The specimen sequenced was thymocytes. The chain has TRBV9 and TRBJ2-2, with 8 positions matching TRBD2. The TCR comes from a boy under two years old with a congenital heart defect. This CDR3 is CASSGRAEPLTSDSNTGELFF. CDR3 in DNA: TGTGCCAGCAGCGGCCGCGCGGAGCCCTTGACTAGCGATTCGAACACCGGGGAGCTGTTTTTT.